The present T cell receptor beta chain was sequenced within a study of T cell responses to AZD1222 COVID-19 vaccine. V was cut by 5 bases and J by 2 bases, with 8 bases left in between. Germline-derived CDR1 and CDR2 are MGHDK and SYGVNS. The length of the CDR3 is 13 residues. Sequenced by immunoSEQ multiplex PCR; TCRdb stores in-frame clones only, minus some. The sample has 95,000 to 150,000 clones, 80% to 95% seen once. Sequencing used peripheral blood, obtained 28 days after the second dose of the MenACWY control vaccine. The V and J genes are TRBV25-1 and TRBJ2-3; either TRBD1 or TRBD2 may fit D (6 bases each). This receptor was taken from an adult who received the MenACWY meningococcal vaccine as a control. The CDR3, as DNA: TGTGCCAGCAGTTGGGGGGCCACAGATACGCAGTATTTT. This codes for CASSWGATDTQYF. The variable domain in full, completed from reference TRBV25-1 and TRBJ2-3, reads EADIYQTPRYLVIGTGKKITLECSQTMGHDKMYWYQQDPGMELHLIHYSYGVNSTEKGDLSSESTVSRIRTEHFPLTLESARPSHTSQYLCASSWGATDTQYFGPGTRLTVL.